Presented here are 4 T cell receptor beta chains from one specimen sequenced in a study of blood T cells in healthy people across ages. Primed by a sample-barcoded 5' primer and a J-beta primer mix, a second PCR proceeded for 7 to 11 cycles. TCRdb re-derived calls from the 5' RACE reads in MiXCR, one entry per CDR3 protein. The repertoire holds approximately 850,000 distinct CDR3 sequences, with 58% as singletons. The sequenced material came from blood. The receptors stem from a man aged 25 to 45 in good health.

The J gene is TRBJ2-3, the V gene TRBV28; weak D call: TRBD2 (6 bases). Looked up from germline, CDR1 is MDHEN and CDR2 is SYDVKM. The CDR3 spans 16 residues. The V gene lost 2 bases and the J gene lost 1 base, with 13 bases spanning the gap. The DNA for the CDR3 is TGTGCCAGCAGTTTACGGACTAACTCGCGCACAGATACGCAGTATTTT. Encoded protein: CASSLRTNSRTDTQYF.

The chain recombines TRBV29-1 with TRBJ2-7; 10 bases align to TRBD2. The DNA end favors TRBJ2-5, so the J call may be wrong. The germline V gene has CDR1 SQVTM and CDR2 ANQGSEA. CDR3 size: 14 residues. The CDR3 DNA follows: TGCAGCGTCGGCTCTAGCGGGAGAACAAAGACCCAGTACTTC. This codes for CSVGSSGRTKTQYF.

This clonotype was seen a few times. The chain employs TRBV12-3 or TRBV12-4 and TRBJ2-3; 8 nucleotides match TRBD2. The CDR3 has 16 residues. V lost 3 bases to trimming and J lost 1 base; unmatched junction nucleotides: 6. CDR3 coding DNA: TGTGCCAGCAGTTTCGAGTCTAGCGGGCGCACAGATACGCAGTATTTT. Translating gives CASSFESSGRTDTQYF.

V and J are TRBV25-1 and TRBJ2-3; perhaps TRBD2 as D (5 bases). The CDR3 loop spans 14 amino acids. V gave up 5 bases and J gave up 5 bases, with 14 bases separating them. Germline V gene lookup returns CDR1 MGHDK and CDR2 SYGVNS. The CDR3 protein is CASSIMIRGDTQYF. The CDR3 DNA is TGTGCCAGCAGTATAATGATCCGGGGAGATACGCAGTATTTT.